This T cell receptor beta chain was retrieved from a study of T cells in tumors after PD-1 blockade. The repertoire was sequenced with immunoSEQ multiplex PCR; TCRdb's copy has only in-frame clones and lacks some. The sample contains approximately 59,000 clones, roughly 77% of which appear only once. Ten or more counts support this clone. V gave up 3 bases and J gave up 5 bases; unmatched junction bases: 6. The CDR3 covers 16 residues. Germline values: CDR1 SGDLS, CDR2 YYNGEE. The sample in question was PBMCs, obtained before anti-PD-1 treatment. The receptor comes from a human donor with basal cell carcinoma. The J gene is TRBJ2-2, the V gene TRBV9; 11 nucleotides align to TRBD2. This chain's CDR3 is CASSGASGGTTGELFF. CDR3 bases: TGTGCCAGCAGCGGGGCTAGCGGGGGGACGACCGGGGAGCTGTTTTTT.